The TCR beta chain described here comes from a study of post-analysis software for immune sequencing data. This clonotype came up many times. Its antigen is unknown. Study observations and caveats: Among four or five TRBV segments more frequent in patients than controls were TRBV5-6, TRBV5-1 and TRBV20-1.

V lost 7 bases, J lost 2 bases, and 9 bases lay in between. The CDR3 covers 11 residues. Per the germline V gene, CDR1 is SQVTM and CDR2 is ANQGSEA. cDNA libraries of TCR beta carried unique molecular identifiers. TCRdb redid the calling of the PCR reads with MiXCR, one entry per CDR3 protein. The table records approximately 180,000 distinct CDR3 sequences, about 32% of them present only once. This chain uses TRBV29-1 with TRBJ2-7; D is perhaps TRBD2 (5 bases). Sequenced material: blood. The TCR comes from a girl aged 10-17 years with multiple sclerosis. The CDR3 nucleotides are TGCAGCGCCCGGGGAGCCTACGAGCAGTACTTC. This sequence encodes CSARGAYEQYF.